Below are 32 T cell receptor beta chains sequenced from a single sample in a study of STAT5B mutations in CD4+ large granular lymphocyte leukemia (dated by TCRdb to 2021 to 2024). Receptor amplification or capture employed the immunoSEQ multiplex PCR assay. TCRdb took over this immuneACCESS table, retaining in-frame rearrangements with V and J assigned. Such tables are incomplete; in checked studies, under half of the missing clones stem from an unresolved V gene, and the remainder is unexplained. The sample table contains 35,000 to 40,000 clones; only one count was recorded for roughly 85% of them. The ten largest clones capture under 1.5% of the sample. Sequencing was done on a sample of CD4+ T cells from blood buffy coats. The origin of the receptors is a human donor in good health.

V is TRBV6-6 and J is TRBJ1-2, with 9 bases lining up with TRBD1. Looked up from germline, CDR1 is MNHNY and CDR2 is SVGAGI (reference sequence). V lost 4 bases, J lost 4 bases, and 4 bases stayed unmatched. The CDR3 loop spans 14 amino acids. CDR3 nucleotide sequence: TGTGCCAGCAGTTTGGGGACAGGGACCTATGGCTACACCTTC. Its translation is CASSLGTGTYGYTF.

V and J are TRBV19 and TRBJ1-2; D remains ambiguous. V shed 3 bases and J shed 8 bases, with 10 bases lying between them. The CDR3 sequence is 12 residues long. Germline CDR1 and CDR2: LNHDA and SQIVND (reference sequence). The CDR3 loop is CASSIADGGYTF. In nucleotides, the CDR3 is TGTGCCAGTAGTATTGCGGACGGGGGCTACACCTTC.

V and J are TRBV6-1 and TRBJ2-4; no clear D gene. Trimming removed 7 bases from V and 8 bases from J, with 18 bases in between. The germline V gene has CDR1 MNHNS and CDR2 SASEGT. The CDR3 extends over 14 amino acids. As DNA, the CDR3 is TGTGCCAGCATGACGGGCCCTGGATTCTACATTCAGTACTTC. Translation: CASMTGPGFYIQYF.

The chain carries TRBV4-2 and TRBJ2-7, with 15 positions matching TRBD2. The J segment lost 5 bases and the V segment lost 7 bases, leaving 15 bases of the junction unmatched. Germline loops: CDR1 LGHNA, CDR2 YNFKEQ. The length of the CDR3 is 18 residues. Written as DNA, the CDR3 is TGTGCCAGCAAACCGGGACTAGCGGGGGGCAGTGTGAAAAACGAGCAGTACTTC. Translating it yields CASKPGLAGGSVKNEQYF.

The sample holds one count of this clone. The genes are TRBV5-8 and TRBJ2-3, with D hard to call. Per the germline V gene, CDR1 is SGHTS and CDR2 is YDEGEE. CDR3 length: 14 amino acids. V lost 3 bases to trimming and J lost 1 base, with 9 bases between them. This chain's CDR3 is CASSSAVGTDTQYF. CDR3 nucleotide sequence: TGTGCCAGCAGCTCGGCAGTTGGCACAGATACGCAGTATTTT.

V is TRBV5-6 and J is TRBJ1-3, with D hard to call. From germline, CDR1 is SGHDT and CDR2 YYEEEE. There are 15 residues in the CDR3. V was shortened by 4 bases and J by 1 base, with 12 bases between the two germline ends. The CDR3 nucleotides read TGTGCCAGCAGCCAGATCTCTTTGTCTGGAAACACCATATATTTT. Its translation: CASSQISLSGNTIYF.

The chain combines TRBV9 with TRBJ2-7; TRBD2 matches at 14 bases. The V gene's germline CDR1 is SGDLS and CDR2 YYNGEE. The CDR3 is 15 amino acids. Trimming cost V 3 bases and J 5 bases; bases outside gene matches: 4. CDR3 in DNA: TGTGCCAGCAGCGAGGGGACTAGCGGGAGTCACGAGCAGTACTTC. Amino acids: CASSEGTSGSHEQYF.

The chain couples TRBV7-8 to TRBJ2-3; D is undetermined. Germline V CDR1 and CDR2: SGHVS, FQNEAQ. V dropped 5 bases and J dropped 8 bases, with 17 bases sitting between them. The CDR3 consists of 14 residues. CDR3: CASSLLDWAGTQYF. The CDR3 DNA follows: TGTGCCAGCAGCCTTCTTGATTGGGCCGGTACGCAGTATTTT.

The chain links TRBV6-1 to TRBJ2-4; D tentatively fits TRBD1 or TRBD2 (6 bases each). V gave up 5 bases and J gave up 8 bases, with 16 bases separating them. The CDR3 length is 14 residues. Germline V lookup: CDR1 MNHNS, CDR2 SASEGT. The CDR3 nucleotides read TGTGCCAGCAGTCCGGAGGGGGGTAGGCACATTCAGTACTTC. Its protein is CASSPEGGRHIQYF.

The CDR3 here is CASSPTGPNTGELFF. DNA of the CDR3: TGTGCCAGCAGCCCTACAGGGCCAAACACCGGGGAGCTGTTTTTT. The V call is TRBV11-3, the J call TRBJ2-2; D is possibly TRBD1 (6 bases). V was cut by 5 bases and J by 2 bases, with 12 bases left in between. The CDR3 length is 15 residues. Germline lookup yields CDR1 SGHNT and CDR2 YENEEA.

The chain links TRBV7-9 to TRBJ1-1, with D unclear. The CDR3 has 14 amino acids. Trimming stripped 10 bases from V and 0 bases from J, with 15 bases between. The V gene's germline CDR1 is SEHNR and CDR2 FQNEAQ (reference sequence). The CDR3 region is CATSVSRLNTEAFF. The DNA of the CDR3 is TGTGCCACAAGCGTTTCCAGGTTGAACACTGAAGCTTTCTTT.

In nucleotides, the CDR3 is TGTGCCAGTAGTACCCGACAGAACCCTTCCAATCAGCCCCAGCATTTT. This sequence encodes CASSTRQNPSNQPQHF. The J gene is TRBJ1-5, the V gene TRBV19; tentatively, D is TRBD1 (5 bases). Germline values: CDR1 LNHDA, CDR2 SQIVND (reference sequence). There are 16 residues in the CDR3. V gave up 4 bases and J gave up 3 bases, with 16 bases separating them.

The chain recombines TRBV7-9 with TRBJ2-1; 9 nucleotides agree with TRBD2. The CDR3 is made up of 15 amino acids. After removal of 5 bases from V and 6 bases from J, the junction contained 8 bases not matched to a gene. The germline V gene encodes CDR1 SEHNR and CDR2 FQNEAQ (reference sequence). CDR3 residues: CASSLAGGLANEQFF. The CDR3 region has the DNA TGTGCCAGCAGCCTTGCGGGGGGGCTGGCCAATGAGCAGTTCTTC.

The genes are TRBV7-2 and TRBJ1-1; 7 bases are a match to TRBD1. Trimming cost V 5 bases and J 8 bases; bases outside gene matches: 17. The CDR3 runs 16 residues. Germline values: CDR1 SGHTA, CDR2 FQGNSA. The CDR3 sequence: CASSPGTEKTSSEAFF. The CDR3 DNA is TGTGCCAGCAGCCCCGGGACAGAAAAGACCTCCTCCGAAGCTTTCTTT.

The chain couples TRBV10-3 to TRBJ1-1, with 7 bases aligning to TRBD1. The V gene's germline CDR1 is ENHRY and CDR2 SYGVKD. The CDR3 spans 13 residues. Losses at the gene ends were 6 bases for V and 1 base for J; bases not matched to a gene: 2. This CDR3 is CAIRGQTNTEAFF. In DNA form, the CDR3 reads TGTGCCATCAGGGGACAGACGAACACTGAAGCTTTCTTT.

This clone showed up just once. The chain carries TRBV5-1 and TRBJ2-5, with D perhaps assigned TRBD1 or TRBD2 (5 bases each). CDR3 length: 17 amino acids. Looked up from germline, CDR1 is SGHRS and CDR2 is YFSETQ. V was pared by 3 bases and J by 4 bases, with 22 bases between. The CDR3 sequence: CASSWGKPGTVGETQYF. In nucleotides, the CDR3 is TGCGCCAGCAGCTGGGGGAAACCCGGGACCGTGGGAGAGACCCAGTACTTC. Full variable domain (rest looked up from reference TRBV5-1 and TRBJ2-5): KAGVTQTPRYLIKTRGQQVTLSCSPISGHRSVSWYQQTPGQGLQFLFEYFSETQRNKGNFPGRFSGRQFSNSRSEMNVSTLELGDSALYLCASSWGKPGTVGETQYFGPGTRLLVL.

This chain joins TRBV5-1 and TRBJ2-5; TRBD1 matches at 10 bases. CDR3 length equals 15 residues. V was pared by 3 bases and J by 5 bases, with 7 bases of the junction left unmatched. The germline CDR1 and CDR2 sequences are SGHRS and YFSETQ. The CDR3 DNA follows: TGCGCCAGCAGCTCCATGGGACAGGGGATGGAGACCCAGTACTTC. It is translated as CASSSMGQGMETQYF.

The rearrangement joins TRBV7-3 to TRBJ2-5, with D perhaps matching TRBD2 (6 bases). Trimming removed 5 bases from V and 5 bases from J, with 12 bases in between. Per the germline V gene, CDR1 is SGHTA and CDR2 is FQGTGA. The CDR3 length is 13 residues. CDR3 sequence (DNA): TGTGCCAGCAGCCTCACTAGCATGGAGACCCAGTACTTC. Amino acid sequence: CASSLTSMETQYF.

V usage is TRBV6-5 and J usage is TRBJ1-1; no reliable D call. Looked up from germline, CDR1 is MNHEY and CDR2 is SVGAGI. The CDR3 is 13 amino acids. The V end was cut by 1 base, the J end by 1 base, with 4 bases between. CDR3 loop: CASSYWENTEAFF. CDR3 nucleotides: TGTGCCAGCAGTTACTGGGAGAACACTGAAGCTTTCTTT.

V and J are TRBV6-1 and TRBJ2-7; D not resolved. V was pared by 3 bases and J by 0 bases, with 15 bases between. Germline V gene lookup returns CDR1 MNHNS and CDR2 SASEGT. The CDR3 is made up of 16 amino acids. CDR3 DNA sequence: TGTGCCAGCAGTGACCCACGGCCGGAGAGCTCCTACGAGCAGTACTTC. This encodes CASSDPRPESSYEQYF.

The sample holds a few counts of this clone. The rearrangement links TRBV30 to TRBJ1-1, with a weak D call TRBD1 (5 bases). Per germline, CDR1 GTSNPN and CDR2 SVGIG (reference sequence). There are 13 residues in the CDR3. Trimming removed 2 bases at V and 4 bases at J, with 11 bases between. Here the CDR3 reads CAWSLSGGTEAFF. The CDR3 DNA follows: TGTGCCTGGAGTCTCTCCGGGGGCACTGAAGCTTTCTTT.

This clone was counted a few times. This rearrangement joins TRBV7-9 to TRBJ1-4; D remains ambiguous. The CDR3 consists of 14 residues. V gave up 0 bases and J gave up 5 bases, with 7 bases separating them. From germline, CDR1 is SEHNR and CDR2 FQNEAQ (reference sequence). CDR3 in amino acids: CASSLAVGNEKLFF. In DNA, the CDR3 is TGTGCCAGCAGCTTAGCGGTAGGGAATGAAAAACTGTTTTTT.

The chain joins TRBV10-3 to TRBJ2-5; weak D call: TRBD2 (6 bases). The CDR3 runs 11 residues. CDR1 and CDR2 (germline): ENHRY, SYGVKD. Trimming left V 10 bases short and J 10 bases short, with 16 bases between. As DNA, the CDR3 is TGTGCCACCGGTCCTGAGGAGGGCCAGTACTTC. It encodes CATGPEEGQYF.

This clone was detected a few times. The chain recombines TRBV5-3 with TRBJ1-2, with 10 bases matching TRBD1. TRBV5-3 is an ORF, with its function uncertain. Trimming took 4 bases from V and 8 from J; bases not matched to a gene: 11. CDR3 size: 15 residues. In DNA, the CDR3 is TGTGCCAGAAGCAGGACGGCCGGGACAGGGGTCGGCTACACCTTC. Translating it yields CARSRTAGTGVGYTF.

The chain is built from TRBV5-1 and TRBJ2-1, with D perhaps TRBD1 (6 bases). From germline, CDR1 is SGHRS and CDR2 YFSETQ. The CDR3 length is 11 residues. The ends were cut back, 4 bases at V and 12 bases at J, with 11 bases in the middle. The CDR3 protein is CASSLGQRQFF. CDR3 sequence (DNA): TGCGCCAGCAGCCTTGGACAGAGGCAGTTCTTC.

This chain joins TRBV9 and TRBJ2-3; TRBD2 matches at 14 bases. V gave up 5 bases and J gave up 3 bases; unmatched junction bases: 5. Looked up from germline, CDR1 is SGDLS and CDR2 is YYNGEE. This CDR3 spans 16 amino acids. The CDR3 reads CASSGLAGGATDTQYF. CDR3 DNA sequence: TGTGCCAGCAGTGGACTAGCGGGAGGAGCTACAGATACGCAGTATTTT.

This sequence joins TRBV29-1 and TRBJ2-3; 9 positions match TRBD1. Germline lookup yields CDR1 SQVTM and CDR2 ANQGSEA. CDR3 length equals 11 residues. The V segment lost 6 bases and the J segment 11 bases; nucleotides outside the gene matches: 6. CDR3 sequence: CSVQDRGGQYF. Here the CDR3 DNA reads TGCAGCGTACAGGACAGGGGAGGGCAGTATTTT.

The chain uses TRBV5-6 and TRBJ1-5; unclear D gene. Germline values: CDR1 SGHDT, CDR2 YYEEEE. Trimming removed 1 base at V and 4 bases at J, with 3 bases between. This CDR3 spans 12 amino acids. CDR3 protein: CASSLRNQPQHF. The CDR3 nucleotides are TGTGCCAGCAGCTTGAGGAATCAGCCCCAGCATTTT.

This sequence joins TRBV18 and TRBJ1-4, with 10 positions matching TRBD1. Looked up from germline, CDR1 is KGHSH and CDR2 is LQKENI. The V gene end was trimmed by 6 bases and the J gene end by 1 base; junction bases not matched to a gene: 5. The CDR3 loop spans 16 amino acids. This CDR3 reads CASSGQGIGTNEKLFF. In nucleotides, the CDR3 is TGTGCCAGCTCGGGACAGGGGATCGGAACTAATGAAAAACTGTTTTTT.

The chain employs TRBV27 and TRBJ1-1; D is possibly TRBD1 (6 bases). The CDR3 is 15 amino acids. The ends were cut back, 4 bases at V and 0 bases at J, with 12 bases in the middle. Germline V gene data show CDR1 as MNHEY and CDR2 as SMNVEV (reference sequence). The CDR3 DNA follows: TGTGCCAGCAGTTCCGGACAGCTAATGAACACTGAAGCTTTCTTT. This codes for CASSSGQLMNTEAFF.

The chain is built from TRBV5-1 and TRBJ2-5, with TRBD2 matching 10 bases. CDR3 length: 19 residues. Trimming removed 0 bases from V and 5 bases from J; junction bases left unmatched: 16. Germline V gene data show CDR1 as SGHRS and CDR2 as YFSETQ. CDR3 sequence reads: CASSLGFSSGSLAVETQYF. The CDR3, as DNA: TGCGCCAGCAGCTTGGGTTTCTCTAGCGGGAGTCTCGCTGTGGAGACCCAGTACTTC.

The CDR3 protein is CASSVGTDTKETQYF. The DNA for the CDR3 is TGTGCCAGCAGCGTAGGTACGGACACTAAAGAGACCCAGTACTTC. V and J are TRBV9 and TRBJ2-5; D is possibly TRBD1 (5 bases). Trimming took off 0 bases at V and 3 bases at J, with 12 bases between the two ends. The CDR3 runs 15 residues. In germline, CDR1 is SGDLS, CDR2 YYNGEE.